What follows describes a single T cell receptor beta chain. The CDR3 is 14 residues long. V was pared by 7 bases and J by 4 bases, with 10 bases of the junction left unmatched. Germline CDR1 reads SQVTM; CDR2 reads ANQGSEA. The entry originates in a study of cytomegalovirus exposure and HLA in healthy donors. PCR primers comprised 60 Vbeta and 13 Jbeta primers. Produced via immunoSEQ multiplex PCR; TCRdb's table is partial and in-frame only. The sample lists roughly 200,000 clones, 79% occurring once. The chain recombines TRBV29-1 with TRBJ2-1; 7 nucleotides agree with TRBD1. This clonotype originated in a young woman in good health and CMV-seropositive. Sequencing was performed on PBMCs. In nucleotides, the CDR3 is TGCAGCGCCAGATCGGGACAGAAGTACAATGAGCAGTTCTTC. Translated, it gives CSARSGQKYNEQFF.